This TCR beta chain was identified during a study of beta chain features in type 1 diabetes. Study findings and constraints: A pattern of fewer insertions and more deletions at VDJ junctions was seen in type 1 diabetes patients. The naive, central memory and Treg TCRB repertoires looked more alike in patients than they did in healthy donors. Across all four CD4+ subsets, people with type 1 diabetes showed modestly shorter TCRB CDR3s.

Germline CDR1 and CDR2: MGHDK and SYGVNS. CDR3 length equals 17 residues. V lost 0 bases and J lost 7; bases outside the gene matches: 12. Of the isolated RNA, all was reverse transcribed, and so the sequenced material was expressed TCRB transcripts. Generated by immunoSEQ multiplex PCR, the TCRdb table keeps only in-frame clones and is missing some. Among around 400,000 clones listed, roughly 12% were seen once. Turning to this clone: Antigen: not known.

CD4+ cells of the naive, central memory, regulatory and stem cell-like memory types were sorted via CD45RO/CCR7/CD25/CD127/CD95/CD27. The rearrangement links TRBV25-1 to TRBJ2-4, with TRBD2 matching 7 bases. This TCR was recovered from a man between 18 and 35 years old in good health. What was sequenced was naive CD4+ T cells from blood. As DNA, the CDR3 is TGTGCCAGCAGTGAATATGTTTGGGGTCAAGCGGGGAACATTCAGTACTTC. It translates to CASSEYVWGQAGNIQYF.